The 6 T cell receptor beta chains below all came from one sample that was sequenced in a study of T cell repertoires in cytomegalovirus infection. TCRdb called the reads again in MiXCR, with one record for every CDR3 protein. The sample lists hundreds of thousands of distinct CDR3 sequences, roughly a sixth occurring once. Sequenced material: PBMCs. The origin of the receptors is a human donor in good health (CMV status not recorded). Some clones in this sample may be carry-over from other donors' samples.

This clonotype was picked up many times. The rearrangement joins TRBV12-3 or TRBV12-4 to TRBJ2-3; 12 nucleotides agree with TRBD2. Unmatched junction bases numbered 3, after V lost 7 bases and J lost 4 bases. The CDR3 consists of 14 residues. The CDR3 sequence: CASTRTSGADTQYF. Here the CDR3 DNA reads TGTGCCAGCACCCGGACTAGCGGGGCAGATACGCAGTATTTT.

The chain couples TRBV5-5 to TRBJ2-2, with TRBD2 identical over 9 bases. V dropped 2 bases and J dropped 0; count of bases not matched to a gene: 5. Germline CDR1 reads SGHKS; CDR2 reads YYEKEE (reference sequence). The CDR3 covers 17 residues. The chain's CDR3 is CASSFLTSGSNTGELFF. The CDR3 DNA follows: TGTGCCAGCAGCTTCCTGACTAGCGGATCGAACACCGGGGAGCTGTTTTTT.

The chain is built from TRBV28 and TRBJ2-1; no definite D call. Germline V lookup: CDR1 MDHEN, CDR2 SYDVKM. V was shortened by 7 bases and J by 4 bases, with 20 bases between the two germline ends. This CDR3 contains 16 residues. The CDR3 loop is CASTMTPDGGYNEQFF. In DNA form, the CDR3 reads TGTGCCAGCACCATGACCCCGGACGGTGGATACAATGAGCAGTTCTTC.

This clonotype was seen a few times. V usage is TRBV7-9 and J usage is TRBJ1-2; TRBD1 aligns across 7 bases. Germline CDR1 SEHNR, CDR2 FQNEAQ (reference sequence). This CDR3 comprises 15 residues. V was clipped by 5 bases and J by 2 bases; unmatched bases: 8. This CDR3 reads CASSPPDRVNYGYTF. The CDR3 DNA reads as TGTGCCAGCAGCCCACCAGACAGGGTCAACTATGGCTACACCTTC.

This clonotype was detected only a few times. The chain employs TRBV5-4 and TRBJ1-2; D is perhaps TRBD1 (5 bases). CDR1 is SGHNT, CDR2 YYREEE, per germline (reference sequence). This CDR3 contains 13 residues. V lost 1 base and J 7 bases, leaving 11 bases between the germline ends. The CDR3 loop reads CASSLRDPLGYTF. CDR3 in DNA: TGTGCCAGCAGCTTGAGGGACCCACTTGGCTACACCTTC.

Many counts were recorded for this clonotype. The V call is TRBV7-3, the J call TRBJ2-3; D may be TRBD2 (6 bases). In germline, CDR1 is SGHTA, CDR2 FQGTGA. Between the trimmed V and J ends, which lost 4 bases and 3 bases, there was a span of 17 bases. There are 16 residues in the CDR3. Written as DNA, the CDR3 is TGTGCCAGCAGCTCCCGGGACTCCTCCGTGACAGATACGCAGTATTTT. Protein product: CASSSRDSSVTDTQYF. Drawing the rest from reference TRBV7-3 and TRBJ2-3, the complete variable domain is GAGVSQTPSNKVTEKGKYVELRCDPISGHTALYWYRQSLGQGPEFLIYFQGTGAADDSGLPNDRFFAVRPEGSVSTLKIQRTERGDSAVYLCASSSRDSSVTDTQYFGPGTRLTVL.